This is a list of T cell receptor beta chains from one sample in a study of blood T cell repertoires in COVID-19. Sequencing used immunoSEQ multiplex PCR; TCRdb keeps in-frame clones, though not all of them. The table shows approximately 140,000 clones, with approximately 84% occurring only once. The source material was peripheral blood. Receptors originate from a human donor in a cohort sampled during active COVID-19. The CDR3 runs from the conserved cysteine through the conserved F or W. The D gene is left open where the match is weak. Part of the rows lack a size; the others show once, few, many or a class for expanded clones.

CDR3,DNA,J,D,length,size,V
CASSIGGEKLFF,TGTGCCAGCAGTATAGGCGGTGAAAAACTGTTTTTT,TRBJ1-4,NA,12,NA,TRBV7-8
CAWRTSGGMTQYF,TGCGCGTGGAGGACTAGCGGGGGGATGACCCAGTACTTC,TRBJ2-5,TRBD2,13,few,TRBV7-2
CASSPSPSRTDTQYF,TGTGCCAGCAGCCCAAGCCCGAGCCGCACAGATACGCAGTATTTT,TRBJ2-3,NA,15,NA,TRBV3-1/TRBV3-2
CASMGRGTGTTDTQYF,TGTGCCAGCATGGGGAGGGGGACAGGTACCACAGATACGCAGTATTTT,TRBJ2-3,NA,16,NA,TRBV7-9
CASSPPRGGMAYEQYF,TGTGCCAGCTCCCCCCCGCGGGGGGGAATGGCCTACGAGCAGTACTTC,TRBJ2-7,TRBD2,16,NA,TRBV18
CASSIDSPTSGGRFTQYF,TGTGCCAGTAGTATAGATTCCCCGACTAGCGGGGGTAGGTTCACGCAGTATTTT,TRBJ2-3,TRBD2,18,NA,TRBV19
CASSKGEGSYNEQFF,TGTGCCAGTAGTAAAGGGGAGGGATCCTACAATGAGCAGTTCTTC,TRBJ2-1,TRBD2,15,NA,TRBV19
CAGGTTGDTGELFF,TGTGCCGGAGGGACTACTGGTGACACCGGGGAGCTGTTTTTT,TRBJ2-2,TRBD2,14,NA,TRBV6-5
CASSQDSGGRWETQYF,TGTGCCAGCAGCCAAGATAGCGGGGGGAGGTGGGAGACCCAGTACTTC,TRBJ2-5,TRBD2,16,NA,TRBV3-1/TRBV3-2
CASSPRTGGYGYTF,TGTGCCAGCAGCCCAAGGACAGGGGGTTATGGCTACACCTTC,TRBJ1-2,TRBD1,14,once,TRBV3-1/TRBV3-2
CASRKMRSGELFF,TGTGCCAGCAGAAAGATGCGATCCGGGGAGCTGTTTTTT,TRBJ2-2,NA,13,NA,TRBV7-2
CASTGQGYTGELFF,TGCGCCAGCACCGGACAGGGCTACACCGGGGAGCTGTTTTTT,TRBJ2-2,TRBD1,14,NA,TRBV5-1
CAISREFNEQFF,TGTGCCATCTCTCGGGAGTTCAATGAGCAGTTCTTC,TRBJ2-1,NA,12,NA,TRBV10-3
CASSFKGGWQETQYF,TGTGCCAGCAGTTTCAAGGGAGGGTGGCAAGAGACCCAGTACTTC,TRBJ2-5,TRBD2,15,NA,TRBV28
CAWSGGSMANEQYF,TGTGCCTGGAGTGGCGGGAGTATGGCTAACGAGCAGTACTTC,TRBJ2-7,TRBD2,14,few,TRBV30
CASSFTSGAPVEQYF,TGTGCCAGCAGCTTTACTAGCGGGGCCCCCGTGGAGCAGTACTTC,TRBJ2-7,TRBD2,15,NA,TRBV3-1/TRBV3-2
CASSVVAGGDNSPLHF,TGTGCCAGCAGCGTAGTGGCAGGGGGCGACAATTCACCCCTCCACTTT,TRBJ1-6,TRBD1,16,NA,TRBV9
CASSQDIAGEQETQYF,TGTGCCAGCAGCCAAGATATAGCGGGGGAACAAGAGACCCAGTACTTC,TRBJ2-5,TRBD2,16,NA,TRBV3-1/TRBV3-2
CATSDFVRGGELFF,TGTGCCACCAGTGATTTTGTAAGGGGCGGGGAGCTGTTTTTT,TRBJ2-2,NA,14,NA,TRBV24-1
CASSRDSNTGELFF,TGCGCCAGCAGCCGGGACAGCAACACCGGGGAGCTGTTTTTT,TRBJ2-2,TRBD1,14,NA,TRBV5-1
CAWSVQRGVNNEQFF,TGTGCCTGGAGTGTACAGCGGGGGGTAAACAATGAGCAGTTCTTC,TRBJ2-1,TRBD2,15,NA,TRBV30
CASSADRPSGNQPQHF,TGTGCCAGCAGCGCGGACAGGCCTTCGGGCAATCAGCCCCAGCATTTT,TRBJ1-5,TRBD1,16,NA,TRBV9
CASSQQDTGELFF,TGTGCCAGCAGCCAACAAGACACCGGGGAGCTGTTTTTT,TRBJ2-2,NA,13,NA,TRBV9
CASSLGPAGQPQHF,TGTGCCAGCAGCTTAGGCCCAGCGGGTCAGCCCCAGCATTTT,TRBJ1-5,NA,14,NA,TRBV11-2
CASSIKWGLHYEQYF,TGTGCCAGTAGTATCAAGTGGGGACTACACTACGAGCAGTACTTC,TRBJ2-7,TRBD2,15,once,TRBV19
CASSRGDLGANVLTF,TGTGCCAGCAGCCGGGGAGATCTTGGGGCCAACGTCCTGACTTTC,TRBJ2-6,NA,15,NA,TRBV7-3
CASSFSTGVGSGYTF,TGTGCCAGCAGTTTCTCTACAGGGGTGGGATCGGGCTACACCTTC,TRBJ1-2,TRBD1,15,NA,TRBV7-9
CAWSGTSPNQPQHF,TGTGCCTGGAGCGGTACGTCCCCGAATCAGCCCCAGCATTTT,TRBJ1-5,NA,14,once,TRBV30
CASSVSSGGRTDTQYF,TGTGCCAGCAGCGTCTCTAGCGGGGGACGCACAGATACGCAGTATTTT,TRBJ2-3,TRBD2,16,NA,TRBV7-9
CASISGTGKKLFF,TGTGCCAGCATTTCCGGGACAGGGAAAAAACTGTTTTTT,TRBJ1-4,TRBD1,13,NA,TRBV6-5
CASSYRDSNSPLHF,TGTGCCAGCAGTTACCGGGACAGCAATTCACCCCTCCACTTT,TRBJ1-6,TRBD1,14,NA,TRBV6-5
CASSAEVRVANEKLFF,TGTGCCAGCAGCGCAGAGGTCAGGGTAGCTAATGAAAAACTGTTTTTT,TRBJ1-4,NA,16,NA,TRBV11-2
CASSSGGMNTEAFF,TGTGCCAGCAGTTCGGGAGGCATGAACACTGAAGCTTTCTTT,TRBJ1-1,NA,14,NA,TRBV2
CASSVQGWAGYTF,TGTGCCAGCAGCGTACAGGGGTGGGCGGGCTACACCTTC,TRBJ1-2,TRBD1,13,once,TRBV7-2
CASSIREGNEQYF,TGTGCCAGTAGTATCAGGGAGGGAAACGAGCAGTACTTC,TRBJ2-7,TRBD2,13,NA,TRBV19
CASSPSGQRRNTIYF,TGCGCCAGCAGTCCTTCGGGACAGAGAAGAAACACCATATATTTT,TRBJ1-3,TRBD1,15,NA,TRBV5-1
CASSFEAGNTEAFF,TGTGCCAGCAGTTTTGAAGCCGGGAACACTGAAGCTTTCTTT,TRBJ1-1,NA,14,NA,TRBV27
CASSAEQGYNEQFF,TGTGCCAGCAGCGCCGAACAGGGCTACAATGAGCAGTTCTTC,TRBJ2-1,NA,14,NA,TRBV9
CASSPRQVLSTDTQYF,TGTGCCAGCAGCCCTAGACAGGTTTTAAGCACAGATACGCAGTATTTT,TRBJ2-3,NA,16,NA,TRBV7-2
CASSYRPSGGGYNEQFF,TGTGCCAGCAGTTACCGGCCTAGCGGGGGGGGCTACAATGAGCAGTTCTTC,TRBJ2-1,TRBD2,17,few,TRBV6-2/TRBV6-3
CASSFAGGYEQYF,TGTGCCAGCAGCTTCGCGGGGGGGTACGAGCAGTACTTC,TRBJ2-7,TRBD2,13,NA,TRBV11-3
CASSGAGNQETQYF,TGTGCCAGCAGCGGCGCAGGGAACCAAGAGACCCAGTACTTC,TRBJ2-5,NA,14,few,TRBV5-4
CASSETGPYEQYF,TGTGCCAGCAGCGAGACAGGGCCCTACGAGCAGTACTTC,TRBJ2-7,TRBD1,13,NA,TRBV6-2/TRBV6-3
CASSIQRANYGYTF,TGTGCCAGTAGTATTCAGAGGGCGAACTATGGCTACACCTTC,TRBJ1-2,NA,14,NA,TRBV19
CASSARRLAGGRRETQYF,TGTGCCAGCAGCGCACGACGTCTAGCGGGGGGGCGAAGGGAGACCCAGTACTTC,TRBJ2-5,TRBD2,18,NA,TRBV7-2
CASSEVTGGARANVLTF,TGTGCCAGCAGTGAAGTTACAGGGGGCGCTAGGGCCAACGTCCTGACTTTC,TRBJ2-6,TRBD1,17,NA,TRBV6-1
CASSLKQGAEAFF,TGTGCCAGCTCTCTTAAACAGGGAGCTGAAGCTTTCTTT,TRBJ1-1,NA,13,NA,TRBV18
CASSLGGTRQETQYF,TGTGCCAGCAGCTTAGGGGGGACACGCCAAGAGACCCAGTACTTC,TRBJ2-5,NA,15,NA,TRBV11-3
CASSTQTSGGDTQYF,TGTGCCAGCAGCACCCAGACTAGCGGGGGGGATACGCAGTATTTT,TRBJ2-3,TRBD2,15,NA,TRBV5-6
CASSLSAGLENEQFF,TGTGCCAGCAGCTTGTCGGCAGGGTTAGAGAATGAGCAGTTCTTC,TRBJ2-1,NA,15,few,TRBV5-4
CASSQTGEGLSTEAFF,TGCGCCAGCAGCCAGACAGGGGAAGGTCTATCCACTGAAGCTTTCTTT,TRBJ1-1,TRBD1,16,NA,TRBV5-1
CASSFGLRGRDVSTEAFF,TGCGCCAGCAGCTTTGGGCTCAGGGGCCGCGATGTGAGCACTGAAGCTTTCTTT,TRBJ1-1,NA,18,NA,TRBV5-1
CASSNLQAGGTYNEQFF,TGTGCCAGCAGCAACCTTCAAGCGGGGGGAACCTACAATGAGCAGTTCTTC,TRBJ2-1,TRBD2,17,few,TRBV5-4
CASSSETGVGGYTF,TGCGCCAGCAGCTCCGAGACCGGGGTCGGCGGCTACACCTTC,TRBJ1-2,NA,14,NA,TRBV5-1
CASRGAGRGTEAFF,TGTGCCAGCAGGGGGGCCGGAAGAGGAACTGAAGCTTTCTTT,TRBJ1-1,NA,14,NA,TRBV9